The 13 T cell receptor beta chains below come from one sample, sequenced in a study of lymphopenia after photon versus proton radiotherapy. Measured with immunoSEQ multiplex PCR; TCRdb has only the in-frame clones, and not every one. The table includes roughly 22,000 clones, 65% to 85% detected once. Sample: peripheral blood, taken from a patient treated with proton-based radiotherapy. Receptors were obtained from a woman between 70 and 85 years old with pancreatic cancer.

The rearrangement uses TRBV4-3 and TRBJ2-1; TRBD2 agrees at 12 bases. J gave up 2 bases and V 0 bases, and 2 bases lay outside the gene matches. The CDR3 covers 17 residues. Looked up from germline, CDR1 is LGHNA and CDR2 is YSLEER. CDR3 DNA: TGCGCCAGCAGCCAAGATAGGACTAGCGGGACCTACAATGAGCAGTTCTTC. This gives the protein CASSQDRTSGTYNEQFF.

This clone was counted only a few times. The V call is TRBV2, the J call TRBJ2-3; D uncertain. Trimming stripped 3 bases from V and 0 bases from J, with 10 bases between. The germline CDR1 and CDR2 sequences are SNHLY and FYNNEI. The CDR3 spans 15 residues. DNA of the CDR3: TGTGCCAGCAGTGAGGGCACATCTAGCACAGATACGCAGTATTTT. Its translation is CASSEGTSSTDTQYF.

The CDR3 protein is CASSTSATSGRARYEQYF. DNA for the CDR3: TGTGCCAGCAGCACCTCGGCCACTAGCGGGAGGGCCCGATACGAGCAGTACTTC. The rearrangement links TRBV7-6 to TRBJ2-7, with 13 bases fitting TRBD2. In germline, CDR1 is SGHVS, CDR2 FNYEAQ. V shed 5 bases, J shed 4 bases, and the junction held 14 bases outside the gene matches. The CDR3 is 18 residues long. Full variable domain (rest looked up from reference TRBV7-6 and TRBJ2-7): GAGVSQSPRYKVTKRGQDVALRCDPISGHVSLYWYRQALGQGPEFLTYFNYEAQQDKSGLPNDRFSAERPEGSISTLTIQRTEQRDSAMYRCASSTSATSGRARYEQYFGPGTRLTVT.

The rearrangement joins TRBV7-2 to TRBJ2-1, with a tentative D call TRBD2 (5 bases). Germline assignment: CDR1 SGHTA and CDR2 FQGNSA. This CDR3 is built from 13 residues. The ends were cut back, 1 base at V and 9 bases at J, with 10 bases in the middle. The CDR3 nucleotides read TGTGCCAGCAGCTTAGTCCTAGCTGGTGAGCAGTTCTTC. Translating it yields CASSLVLAGEQFF.

The chain joins TRBV10-3 to TRBJ2-7; 12 bases are shared with TRBD2. The CDR3 length is 13 residues. Unmatched junction bases numbered 2, after V lost 7 bases and J lost 4 bases. In germline, CDR1 is ENHRY, CDR2 SYGVKD. CDR3 residues: CAIIGTSGYEQYF. CDR3 in DNA: TGTGCCATCATCGGGACTAGCGGGTACGAGCAGTACTTC.

The V call is TRBV9, the J call TRBJ2-3; D ambiguous. Trimming removed 2 bases from V and 2 bases from J, with 12 bases in between. This CDR3 has 15 residues. Germline V gives CDR1 SGDLS, CDR2 YYNGEE. The CDR3 protein is CASSVVSSPTDTQYF. In DNA, the CDR3 is TGTGCCAGCAGCGTCGTATCTTCTCCCACAGATACGCAGTATTTT.

The CDR3 spells CASSLSTLANYGYTF. The CDR3 bases are TGTGCCAGCAGTTTATCAACATTAGCTAACTATGGCTACACCTTC. V gene TRBV27 combines with J gene TRBJ1-2; D ambiguous. Germline V gene data show CDR1 as MNHEY and CDR2 as SMNVEV (reference sequence). Trimming removed 0 bases from V and 0 bases from J, with 8 bases in between. This CDR3 has 15 amino acids.

This clone has more than one count but fewer than ten. V and J are TRBV11-3 and TRBJ2-1; D is ambiguous. V was clipped by 6 bases and J by 5 bases, with 20 bases between them. CDR3 length: 16 residues. Germline V CDR1 and CDR2: SGHNT, YENEEA. CDR3 sequence: CASSSTRAFSDNEQFF. The CDR3, as DNA: TGTGCCAGCAGTTCGACGCGAGCGTTCTCAGACAATGAGCAGTTCTTC.

The J gene is TRBJ1-1, the V gene TRBV6-1, with no clear D. CDR1 is MNHNS and CDR2 is SASEGT in the germline V gene. The length of the CDR3 is 15 residues. With 1 base removed from V and 4 bases from J, the gap between germline ends came to 13 bases. CDR3: CASSEGQRASTEAFF. DNA for the CDR3: TGTGCCAGCAGTGAAGGGCAAAGGGCTTCCACTGAAGCTTTCTTT.

The chain uses TRBV7-2 and TRBJ1-4; D call uncertain. This CDR3 is 15 amino acids long. Trimming pared 1 base from V and 0 bases from J, leaving 6 bases between. Germline V gives CDR1 SGHTA, CDR2 FQGNSA. Written as DNA, the CDR3 is TGTGCCAGCAGCTTAGAACACGCAACTAATGAAAAACTGTTTTTT. Residues: CASSLEHATNEKLFF. Based on the CDR3 plus reference TRBV7-2 and TRBJ1-4, the full variable domain is GAGVSQSPSNKVTEKGKDVELRCDPISGHTALYWYRQSLGQGLEFLIYFQGNSAPDKSGLPSDRFSAERTGGSVSTLTIQRTQQEDSAVYLCASSLEHATNEKLFFGSGTQLSVL.

The chain employs TRBV4-3 and TRBJ1-5, with D unclear. In germline, CDR1 is LGHNA, CDR2 YSLEER. The germline V and J ends were trimmed by 0 bases and 4 bases, with 10 bases remaining between them. This CDR3 spans 15 amino acids. The CDR3 loop reads CASSQEVSGNQPQHF. The DNA for the CDR3 is TGCGCCAGCAGCCAAGAAGTGAGTGGGAATCAGCCCCAGCATTTT.

The chain recombines TRBV28 with TRBJ2-1; 9 positions agree with TRBD1. The CDR3 totals 15 residues. V lost 4 bases, J lost 6 bases, and 7 bases stayed unmatched. Germline V gene sequence: CDR1 MDHEN, CDR2 SYDVKM. CDR3 protein: CASSSPGQGGNEQFF. CDR3 in DNA: TGTGCCAGCAGTTCCCCGGGACAGGGTGGCAATGAGCAGTTCTTC.

The chain couples TRBV6-6 to TRBJ2-1; TRBD1 is a possible D gene (6 bases). CDR1 is MNHNY and CDR2 is SVGAGI in the germline V gene (reference sequence). Trimming shortened V by 2 bases and J by 9 bases, and 17 bases separated the two germline ends. The length of the CDR3 is 15 residues. In DNA form, the CDR3 reads TGTGCCAGCAGTTACGATCGGACATTAGGGGGTGAGCAGTTCTTC. Translated, it gives CASSYDRTLGGEQFF.